Listed here are 21 T cell receptor beta chains from one sample, sequenced in a study of blood T cell repertoires in COVID-19. Measured with immunoSEQ multiplex PCR; TCRdb has only the in-frame clones, and not every one. The sample records fewer than 90,000 clones, about two thirds being singletons. Sequencing was performed on peripheral blood. Every receptor here comes from a woman older than 75 with acute or convalescent COVID-19.

This chain connects TRBV7-8 to TRBJ2-3; maybe TRBD2 (5 bases). V was clipped by 5 bases and J by 2 bases, with 11 bases between them. CDR1 is SGHVS, CDR2 FQNEAQ, per germline. The CDR3 is 14 residues long. The DNA of the CDR3 is TGTGCCAGCAGCCCGGACTTTCCCACAGATACGCAGTATTTT. It translates to CASSPDFPTDTQYF.

This chain links TRBV5-5 with TRBJ1-2; no firm D call. CDR1 SGHKS and CDR2 YYEKEE come from the germline V gene (reference sequence). The ends were cut back, 4 bases at V and 4 bases at J, with 11 bases in the middle. The CDR3 is 13 amino acids. The chain's CDR3 is CASSLPTTYGYTF. The CDR3 nucleotides read TGTGCCAGCAGCCTACCGACAACCTATGGCTACACCTTC.

V and J are TRBV3-1 (or the pseudogene TRBV3-2) and TRBJ2-1; possible D gene TRBD2, 6 bases. Germline assignment: CDR1 LGHDT and CDR2 YNNKEL (reference sequence). The CDR3 consists of 12 residues. Trimming took off 4 bases at V and 9 bases at J, with 10 bases between the two ends. CDR3 DNA: TGTGCCAGCAGCCCCCTGGGGGGTGAGCAGTTCTTC. It translates to CASSPLGGEQFF.

The sample holds many counts of this clone. This chain connects TRBV7-3 to TRBJ2-1; 8 positions agree with TRBD2. The CDR3 is 16 amino acids. J was trimmed by 1 base and V by 2 bases; bases with no gene match: 4. CDR1 is SGHTA, CDR2 FQGTGA, per germline. CDR3 protein: CASSLSGGVSYNEQFF. The CDR3 bases are TGTGCCAGCAGCTTATCCGGGGGGGTTTCCTACAATGAGCAGTTCTTC. The full variable domain, completed using reference TRBV7-3 and TRBJ2-1, is GAGVSQTPSNKVTEKGKYVELRCDPISGHTALYWYRQSLGQGPEFLIYFQGTGAADDSGLPNDRFFAVRPEGSVSTLKIQRTERGDSAVYLCASSLSGGVSYNEQFFGPGTRLTVL.

V usage is TRBV5-1 and J usage is TRBJ2-7, with 10 bases fitting TRBD1. The CDR3 spans 15 residues. V was pared by 3 bases and J by 6 bases, with 9 bases of the junction left unmatched. The germline V gene encodes CDR1 SGHRS and CDR2 YFSETQ. This chain's CDR3 is CASSSLGQGLGEQYF. The CDR3, as DNA: TGCGCCAGCAGCTCCCTGGGACAGGGGTTGGGCGAGCAGTACTTC.

The V call is TRBV9, the J call TRBJ2-3; 14 nucleotides line up with TRBD2. This CDR3 is built from 15 residues. V lost 4 bases to trimming and J lost 9 bases; unmatched junction nucleotides: 7. CDR1 is SGDLS and CDR2 is YYNGEE in the germline V gene. DNA of the CDR3: TGTGCCAGCAGCAAGACTAGCGGGGGGGCCGGCACGCAGTATTTT. Amino acids: CASSKTSGGAGTQYF.

This chain connects TRBV7-9 to TRBJ1-2, with D perhaps matching TRBD1 (5 bases). Germline CDR1 and CDR2: SEHNR and FQNEAQ (reference sequence). The CDR3 covers 11 residues. V dropped 7 bases and J dropped 9 bases, with 12 bases sitting between them. CDR3 nucleotides: TGTGCCAGCAACCTCCAGGGAAGCTACACCTTC. Protein sequence: CASNLQGSYTF. The full variable domain, its missing parts supplied by reference TRBV7-9 and TRBJ1-2, is DTGVSQNPRHKITKRGQNVTFRCDPISEHNRLYWYRQTLGQGPEFLTYFQNEAQLEKSRLLSDRFSAERPKGSFSTLEIQRTEQGDSAMYLCASNLQGSYTFGSGTRLTVV.

DNA of the CDR3: TGTGCCAGCAGTTTAGGGCAGGGGTTTCGTGCGAGTGAAAAACTGTTTTTT. This codes for CASSLGQGFRASEKLFF. The chain combines TRBV3-1 (or the pseudogene TRBV3-2) with TRBJ1-4; D perhaps matches TRBD1 (6 bases). The germline V and J ends were trimmed by 6 bases and 7 bases, with 24 bases remaining between them. Per the germline V gene, CDR1 is LGHDT and CDR2 is YNNKEL (reference sequence). This CDR3 comprises 17 residues.

The sample holds a few counts of this clone. The chain employs TRBV18 and TRBJ1-1; 8 bases line up with TRBD1. With V trimmed by 6 bases and J by 8 bases, 8 bases remained unmatched. Germline CDR1 KGHSH, CDR2 LQKENI. This CDR3 is 13 amino acids long. Here the CDR3 reads CASSLSGGSEAFF. The CDR3 DNA reads TGTGCCAGCTCCCTCTCAGGGGGCTCCGAAGCTTTCTTT.

This clone occurred a few times. The chain carries TRBV15 and TRBJ1-4, with a possible D match to TRBD1 (6 bases). The CDR3 consists of 17 residues. The germline V gene has CDR1 LNHNV and CDR2 YYDKDF (reference sequence). Trimming removed 2 bases at V and 5 bases at J, with 18 bases between. The CDR3 sequence is CATSRTAGGRGNEKLFF. The CDR3 region has the DNA TGTGCCACCAGCAGAACTGCTGGTGGCAGGGGAAATGAAAAACTGTTTTTT.

This clone was counted a few times. V usage is TRBV19 and J usage is TRBJ1-5, with a weak D call TRBD1 (5 bases). Germline CDR1 and CDR2: LNHDA and SQIVND (reference sequence). Trimming removed 5 bases at V and 5 bases at J, with 13 bases between. The CDR3 extends over 14 amino acids. The CDR3 nucleotides read TGTGCCAGTAGTCCGAGGGACTTTTATCAGCCCCAGCATTTT. This sequence encodes CASSPRDFYQPQHF.

The rearrangement joins TRBV19 to TRBJ1-1; D possibly corresponds to TRBD1 (5 bases). Trimming left V 4 bases short and J 8 bases short, with 8 bases between. In germline, CDR1 is LNHDA, CDR2 SQIVND (reference sequence). The CDR3 spans 11 residues. The CDR3 nucleotides read TGTGCCAGTAGTAGGGGGAGGGAAGCTTTCTTT. It encodes CASSRGREAFF.

This clone was detected many times. The chain recombines TRBV12-3 or TRBV12-4 with TRBJ1-1; tentative D call: TRBD1 (5 bases). CDR3 size: 13 residues. Between the trimmed V and J ends, which lost 7 bases and 4 bases, there was a span of 13 bases. The CDR3 DNA reads TGTGCCAGCAATCCCGAGCAGGGCACTGAAGCTTTCTTT. Translated: CASNPEQGTEAFF.

The chain is built from TRBV13 and TRBJ2-3; no definite D call. The germline gives CDR1 PRHDT, CDR2 FYEKMQ (reference sequence). The CDR3 is 16 residues long. V was trimmed by 3 bases and J by 4 bases, leaving 17 bases between them. The CDR3 reads CASSLTTPMIPDTQYF. The CDR3 DNA follows: TGTGCCAGCAGCTTGACGACACCCATGATCCCAGATACGCAGTATTTT.

The rearrangement uses TRBV24-1 and TRBJ1-1; D unresolved. CDR1 and CDR2 from the germline V gene are KGHDR and SFDVKD. The CDR3 contains 13 residues. Trimming removed 5 bases at V and 1 base at J, with 7 bases between. CDR3 in amino acids: CATSAGENTEAFF. The CDR3, as DNA: TGTGCCACCAGTGCGGGAGAGAACACTGAAGCTTTCTTT.

V gene TRBV4-1 combines with J gene TRBJ1-1; D unclear. Germline CDR1 is MGHRA and CDR2 is YSYEKL. V gave up 0 bases and J gave up 1 base, with 6 bases separating them. The CDR3 has 14 residues. The CDR3, as DNA: TGCGCCAGCAGCCAAGATCCGGGGAACACTGAAGCTTTCTTT. It specifies CASSQDPGNTEAFF.

The rearrangement uses TRBV19 and TRBJ1-5, with D possibly TRBD1 on 5 matching bases. The V gene's germline CDR1 is LNHDA and CDR2 SQIVND (reference sequence). V shed 4 bases and J shed 6 bases, with 16 bases lying between them. CDR3 length equals 15 residues. CDR3 nucleotide sequence: TGTGCCAGTAGTACCTCTTGGTTAAGGGGTCAGCCCCAGCATTTT. It translates to CASSTSWLRGQPQHF.

The chain recombines TRBV13 with TRBJ2-1; D perhaps matches TRBD2 (6 bases). Trimming left V 2 bases short and J 5 bases short, with 10 bases between. This CDR3 spans 14 amino acids. In germline, CDR1 is PRHDT, CDR2 FYEKMQ (reference sequence). The CDR3 is CASSLWRADNEQFF. As DNA, the CDR3 is TGTGCCAGCAGCTTATGGAGGGCGGACAATGAGCAGTTCTTC.

The CDR3: CASSDGTGVRTGELFF. CDR3 bases: TGTGCCAGCAGCGACGGGACAGGGGTACGGACCGGGGAGCTGTTTTTT. V usage is TRBV3-1 (or the pseudogene TRBV3-2) and J usage is TRBJ2-2; 10 positions agree with TRBD1. Germline trimming cut 5 bases from V and 5 bases from J; bases unmatched to any gene: 8. Germline CDR1 is LGHDT and CDR2 is YNNKEL (reference sequence). The CDR3 contains 16 residues.

This rearrangement joins TRBV7-9 to TRBJ2-7; TRBD1 aligns across 8 bases. This CDR3 is built from 15 residues. V was pared by 5 bases and J by 2 bases, with 8 bases of the junction left unmatched. Germline CDR1 SEHNR, CDR2 FQNEAQ (reference sequence). In nucleotides, the CDR3 is TGTGCCAGCAGCACCCCTGGACAGGGCACCTACGAGCAGTACTTC. Its protein is CASSTPGQGTYEQYF.

The gene calls are TRBV12-3 or TRBV12-4 and TRBJ1-2; D perhaps matches TRBD1 (5 bases). V lost 5 bases, J lost 8 bases, and 15 bases lay in between. The CDR3 is made up of 13 amino acids. The CDR3 DNA follows: TGTGCCAGCAGTCTTTGGGGCGCGGAGGGCTACACCTTC. This translates into CASSLWGAEGYTF.